Included here is one T cell receptor (beta chain) sequence, with context. The antigen is not known. Time point indicated: week 23, last vaccination. It was 300 ug of mutant IDH1 20-mer peptide that made up each vaccine dose, given with topical imiquimod. New WHO grade 3 or 4 astrocytomas that were IDH1-mutant and ATRX-lost had been found in donors. This sample was taken from a study of a mutant IDH1 vaccine in newly diagnosed glioma. Study-wide background: Weeks 1, 3, 5, 7, 11, 15, 19 and 23 were when patients received their eight vaccinations. Following radiotherapy alone, or alongside temozolomide cycles, vaccination was started after an interval of 4-6 weeks. Patients were pretreated with radiotherapy, temozolomide, or both, mostly both.

V lost 6 bases, J lost 4 bases, and 12 bases stayed unmatched. This CDR3 spans 16 amino acids. The V gene's germline CDR1 is PRHDT and CDR2 FYEKMQ (reference sequence). TCRdb's table, derived via immunoSEQ multiplex PCR, lists solely in-frame clones and lacks some. The sample has about 82,000 clones; around 85% are singletons. This receptor was obtained from a man in his thirties or forties with glioma. Some clones in this sample may be carry-over from other donors' samples. The source was PBMCs, collected from a glioma patient whose treatment included an IDH1 peptide vaccine. The chain joins TRBV13 to TRBJ2-7; 10 bases line up with TRBD1. CDR3 DNA: TGTGCCAGCAGACGACAGTTCCGGGACAGGGGTTACGAGCAGTACTTC. Encoded protein: CASRRQFRDRGYEQYF.